This T cell receptor (beta chain) is drawn from a study of cytomegalovirus exposure and HLA in healthy donors. Whole-study results and caveats: The presence/absence work took it that sequencing depth was about the same across donors.

The V segment lost 6 bases and the J segment 3 bases; nucleotides outside the gene matches: 4. CDR3 length equals 14 residues. CDR1 ENHRY and CDR2 SYGVKD come from the germline V gene. Comments on this clone: The antigen remains undetermined.

The study ran its PCR with 60 Vbeta and 13 Jbeta primers. The method was immunoSEQ multiplex PCR; TCRdb's version includes in-frame clones alone and lacks a portion of them. The sample shows almost 40,000 clones, and over 3% sits with its ten largest clones. The material sequenced was PBMCs. The TCR comes from a woman aged 25 to 39 in good health and CMV-seropositive. The genes are TRBV10-3 and TRBJ2-7, with 11 bases aligning to TRBD1. CDR3 residues: CAIRGGTGGYEQYF. The CDR3 DNA sequence: TGTGCCATCAGGGGGGGGACAGGGGGCTACGAGCAGTACTTC.